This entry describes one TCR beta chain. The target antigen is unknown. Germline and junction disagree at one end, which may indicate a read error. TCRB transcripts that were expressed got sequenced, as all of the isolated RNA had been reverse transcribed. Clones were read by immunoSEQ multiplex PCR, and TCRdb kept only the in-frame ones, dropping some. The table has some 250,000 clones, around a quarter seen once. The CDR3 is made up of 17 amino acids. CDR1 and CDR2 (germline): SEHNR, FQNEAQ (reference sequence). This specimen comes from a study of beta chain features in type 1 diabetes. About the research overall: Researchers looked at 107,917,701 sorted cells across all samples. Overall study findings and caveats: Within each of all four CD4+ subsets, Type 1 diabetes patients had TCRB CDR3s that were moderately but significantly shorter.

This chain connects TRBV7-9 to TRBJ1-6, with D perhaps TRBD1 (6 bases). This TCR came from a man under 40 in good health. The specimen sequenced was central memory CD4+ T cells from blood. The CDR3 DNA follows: TGTACCAGCAGCTCTCAATCTTCCAGGGGTGTCCGATCACCCCTCCACTTT. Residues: CTSSSQSSRGVRSPLHF.